These 27 T cell receptor beta chains came from one sample sequenced in a study of blood T cell repertoires in COVID-19. Data came from immunoSEQ multiplex PCR; TCRdb stores just in-frame clones and leaves some out. The table has around 100,000 clones, 80% to 95% seen once; the top ten hold 1.9%. The material sequenced was peripheral blood. Every receptor here comes from a woman aged 45-60 years with COVID-19, enrolled during active disease.

The V and J genes are TRBV14 and TRBJ1-1; no definite D call. Trimming removed 2 bases at V and 1 base at J, with 8 bases between. This CDR3 has 14 residues. The germline CDR1 and CDR2 sequences are SGHDN and FVKESK. CDR3 loop: CASSQYVRNTEAFF. The CDR3 DNA follows: TGTGCCAGCAGCCAATACGTCAGGAACACTGAAGCTTTCTTT.

J is TRBJ2-1 and V is TRBV2; 11 nucleotides match TRBD2. Germline lookup yields CDR1 SNHLY and CDR2 FYNNEI. This CDR3 region has 14 residues. V was clipped by 6 bases and J by 8 bases; unmatched bases: 6. The CDR3 region is CASSTSGGPHEQFF. In nucleotides, the CDR3 is TGTGCCAGCAGCACTAGCGGGGGCCCTCATGAGCAGTTCTTC. The entire variable domain, with the rest obtained from reference TRBV2 and TRBJ2-1, is as follows: EPEVTQTPSHQVTQMGQEVILRCVPISNHLYFYWYRQILGQKVEFLVSFYNNEISEKSEIFDDQFSVERPDGSNFTLKIRSTKLEDSAMYFCASSTSGGPHEQFFGPGTRLTVL.

This clone was seen more than once but under ten times. The chain joins TRBV30 to TRBJ1-6; tentative D call: TRBD1 (5 bases). The V gene lost 7 bases and the J gene lost 0 bases, with 7 bases spanning the gap. The germline gives CDR1 GTSNPN, CDR2 SVGIG (reference sequence). CDR3 length equals 13 residues. The DNA of the CDR3 is TGTGCCTACAGGAGCTCCTATAATTCACCCCTCCACTTT. This codes for CAYRSSYNSPLHF. Combining the CDR3 with reference TRBV30 and TRBJ1-6 gives the whole variable domain SQTIHQWPATLVQPVGSPLSLECTVEGTSNPNLYWYRQAAGRGLQLLFYSVGIGQISSEVPQNLSASRPQDRQFILSSKKLLLSDSGFYLCAYRSSYNSPLHFGNGTRLTVT.

V gene TRBV6-1 combines with J gene TRBJ1-5; D may be TRBD1 (5 bases). Trimming took off 4 bases at V and 0 bases at J, with 13 bases between the two ends. Germline V gene lookup returns CDR1 MNHNS and CDR2 SASEGT. This CDR3 has 16 residues. In DNA form, the CDR3 reads TGTGCCAGCAGTGCGGGGGGGGGATATAGCAATCAGCCCCAGCATTTT. This codes for CASSAGGGYSNQPQHF.

This chain uses TRBV3-1 (or the pseudogene TRBV3-2) with TRBJ1-1; D might be TRBD1 (5 bases). V was clipped by 2 bases and J by 3 bases, with 19 bases between them. Germline CDR1 and CDR2: LGHDT and YNNKEL (reference sequence). The CDR3 sequence is 17 residues long. The CDR3 spells CASSQMPGRGGDTEAFF. For the CDR3, the DNA is TGTGCCAGCAGCCAAATGCCAGGGCGCGGGGGTGACACTGAAGCTTTCTTT.

The chain's CDR3 is CATSDFGRDEQFF. For the CDR3, the DNA is TGTGCCACCAGTGATTTTGGCAGGGATGAGCAGTTCTTC. J is TRBJ2-1 and V is TRBV24-1, with D possibly TRBD1 on 5 matching bases. Germline lookup yields CDR1 KGHDR and CDR2 SFDVKD. V was shortened by 1 base and J by 8 bases, with 8 bases between the two germline ends. CDR3 length: 13 residues.

The V gene is TRBV9, the J gene TRBJ1-1; D remains unclear. V lost 3 bases and J lost 5, with 8 bases in between. The CDR3 consists of 12 residues. Germline-derived CDR1 and CDR2 are SGDLS and YYNGEE. In DNA, the CDR3 is TGTGCCAGCAGCGCTTCGGGGACTGAAGCTTTCTTT. It codes for CASSASGTEAFF.

This rearrangement joins TRBV2 to TRBJ2-4, with 9 nucleotides matching TRBD2. The CDR3 is made up of 17 amino acids. Trimming removed 1 base from V and 0 bases from J; junction bases left unmatched: 4. From germline, CDR1 is SNHLY and CDR2 FYNNEI. CDR3 residues: CASSEEAGGQAKNIQYF. The DNA for the CDR3 is TGTGCCAGCAGTGAAGAGGCGGGAGGGCAAGCCAAAAACATTCAGTACTTC.

The chain links TRBV12-3 or TRBV12-4 to TRBJ1-1; D remains ambiguous. This CDR3 contains 13 residues. V was pared by 6 bases and J by 5 bases, with 13 bases between. The CDR3 protein is CASSLQRGTEAFF. The CDR3 DNA reads TGTGCCAGCAGCCTCCAACGGGGAACTGAAGCTTTCTTT.

The chain couples TRBV19 to TRBJ1-2; no clear D gene. The germline V and J ends were trimmed by 7 bases and 0 bases, with 18 bases remaining between them. The CDR3 is 16 amino acids. CDR1 is LNHDA and CDR2 is SQIVND in the germline V gene (reference sequence). The CDR3 nucleotides are TGTGCCAGTACTACCGGGAGGCAACTCGCTAACTATGGCTACACCTTC. Its protein product is CASTTGRQLANYGYTF.

The V call is TRBV5-1, the J call TRBJ2-1, with 8 bases identical to TRBD2. The CDR3 totals 16 residues. The germline CDR1 and CDR2 sequences are SGHRS and YFSETQ. With 1 base clipped from V and 0 bases from J, the junction kept 3 bases outside the gene matches. This chain's CDR3 is CASSLSGGLSYNEQFF. The CDR3 DNA reads as TGCGCCAGCAGCTTGAGCGGGGGCCTCTCCTACAATGAGCAGTTCTTC. The full variable domain, in which reference TRBV5-1 and TRBJ2-1 provide the parts outside the CDR3, is KAGVTQTPRYLIKTRGQQVTLSCSPISGHRSVSWYQQTPGQGLQFLFEYFSETQRNKGNFPGRFSGRQFSNSRSEMNVSTLELGDSALYLCASSLSGGLSYNEQFFGPGTRLTVL.

The chain has TRBV9 and TRBJ2-1, with 12 bases lining up with TRBD2. The CDR3 runs 16 residues. The germline gives CDR1 SGDLS, CDR2 YYNGEE. The junction had 7 bases not matched to a gene; V was cut back by 3 bases and J by 6 bases. The CDR3 loop is CASSEPLAGGGNEQFF. The CDR3 coding sequence is TGTGCCAGCAGCGAACCCCTAGCGGGGGGGGGCAATGAGCAGTTCTTC. Using reference TRBV9 and TRBJ2-1 for the parts outside the CDR3, the full variable domain is DSGVTQTPKHLITATGQRVTLRCSPRSGDLSVYWYQQSLDQGLQFLIQYYNGEERAKGNILERFSAQQFPDLHSELNLSSLELGDSALYFCASSEPLAGGGNEQFFGPGTRLTVL.

The chain joins TRBV19 to TRBJ2-2, with TRBD2 matching over 12 bases. The CDR3 extends over 17 amino acids. J was trimmed by 1 base and V by 4 bases; bases with no gene match: 4. The germline CDR1 and CDR2 sequences are LNHDA and SQIVND (reference sequence). CDR3 sequence: CASSKPSGGENTGELFF. DNA for the CDR3: TGTGCCAGTAGTAAGCCTAGCGGGGGGGAGAACACCGGGGAGCTGTTTTTT.

V and J are TRBV7-2 and TRBJ1-4; a possible D gene is TRBD1 (6 bases). The V end was cut by 5 bases, the J end by 8 bases, with 21 bases between. The CDR3 covers 16 residues. The germline V gene has CDR1 SGHTA and CDR2 FQGNSA. The CDR3 loop reads CASSPAGGGLGEKLFF. For the CDR3, the DNA is TGTGCCAGCAGCCCCGCCGGCGGGGGCCTAGGGGAAAAACTGTTTTTT.

The V gene is TRBV12-3 or TRBV12-4, the J gene TRBJ1-1; D not resolved. The CDR3 contains 13 residues. V was trimmed by 3 bases and J by 2 bases, leaving 7 bases between them. Here the CDR3 reads CASSFNSNTEAFF. The CDR3 DNA reads TGTGCCAGCAGTTTTAACAGTAACACTGAAGCTTTCTTT.

The chain links TRBV29-1 to TRBJ1-3; TRBD1 matches at 9 bases. This CDR3 comprises 14 residues. Trimming took 6 bases from V and 2 from J; bases not matched to a gene: 5. Germline lookup yields CDR1 SQVTM and CDR2 ANQGSEA. The chain's CDR3 is CSVAGTGTGNTIYF. The DNA for the CDR3 is TGCAGCGTGGCCGGGACAGGGACTGGAAACACCATATATTTT. Full variable domain (outside the CDR3, taken from reference TRBV29-1 and TRBJ1-3): SAVISQKPSRDICQRGTSLTIQCQVDSQVTMMFWYRQQPGQSLTLIATANQGSEATYESGFVIDKFPISRPNLTFSTLTVSNMSPEDSSIYLCSVAGTGTGNTIYFGEGSWLTVV.

The J gene is TRBJ2-7, the V gene TRBV2, with no clear D. CDR1 is SNHLY, CDR2 FYNNEI, per germline. V dropped 3 bases and J dropped 7 bases, with 4 bases sitting between them. The CDR3 length is 10 residues. The CDR3 is CASSDSEQYF. In DNA form, the CDR3 reads TGTGCCAGCAGTGATAGTGAGCAGTACTTC.

The chain combines TRBV7-9 with TRBJ1-1; 8 bases line up with TRBD1. This CDR3 is built from 15 residues. The germline V gene has CDR1 SEHNR and CDR2 FQNEAQ (reference sequence). V dropped 2 bases and J dropped 0; count of bases not matched to a gene: 2. The CDR3 here is CASSLTGGLNTEAFF. For the CDR3, the DNA is TGTGCCAGCAGCTTAACAGGGGGATTGAACACTGAAGCTTTCTTT.

The gene calls are TRBV14 and TRBJ2-7, with 13 bases lining up with TRBD2. Germline V gene lookup returns CDR1 SGHDN and CDR2 FVKESK. The CDR3 spans 18 residues. The ends lost 4 bases at V and 3 bases at J; junction bases unmatched: 12. The CDR3 sequence: CASSRGTSGAVKDYEQYV. CDR3 coding DNA: TGTGCCAGCAGCCGCGGGACTAGCGGGGCCGTAAAAGACTACGAGCAGTACGTC.

The chain combines TRBV11-2 with TRBJ1-2; D is undetermined. The CDR3 totals 14 residues. V was pared by 1 base and J by 3 bases, with 9 bases between. Germline V lookup: CDR1 SGHAT, CDR2 FQNNGV. In DNA form, the CDR3 reads TGTGCCAGCAGCTTAGGGGCAGGTGACTATGGCTACACCTTC. Amino acids: CASSLGAGDYGYTF.

The chain couples TRBV10-3 to TRBJ1-2; TRBD1 aligns across 7 bases. CDR3 length equals 16 residues. J gave up 6 bases and V 0 bases, and 10 bases lay outside the gene matches. The germline CDR1 and CDR2 sequences are ENHRY and SYGVKD. CDR3 protein: CAISESRRGRIDGYTF. The CDR3 DNA sequence: TGTGCCATCAGTGAGTCGAGGAGGGGGCGGATAGATGGCTACACCTTC.

The rearrangement links TRBV3-1 (or the pseudogene TRBV3-2) to TRBJ2-1; 13 bases map to TRBD2. This CDR3 has 15 residues. The germline gives CDR1 LGHDT, CDR2 YNNKEL (reference sequence). Trimming cost V 4 bases and J 3 bases; bases outside gene matches: 0. Here the CDR3 reads CASSRTSGGYNEQFF. The CDR3, as DNA: TGTGCCAGCAGCCGGACTAGCGGGGGCTACAATGAGCAGTTCTTC.

This CDR3 is CASSTDVDSRNQPQHF. Here the CDR3 DNA reads TGTGCCAGCTCAACGGATGTCGACAGCCGTAATCAGCCCCAGCATTTT. The chain is built from TRBV18 and TRBJ1-5; D perhaps matches TRBD1 (5 bases). V lost 5 bases, J lost 4 bases, and 18 bases lay in between. CDR3 length equals 16 residues. Germline-derived CDR1 and CDR2 are KGHSH and LQKENI.

The chain links TRBV12-3 or TRBV12-4 to TRBJ2-1; D not certain. This CDR3 contains 13 residues. The V and J ends lost 6 bases and 0 bases respectively, with 6 bases between them. CDR3 DNA: TGTGCCAGCAGGTTGAGCTCCTACAATGAGCAGTTCTTC. Its protein is CASRLSSYNEQFF.

This clone was counted once. J is TRBJ2-3 and V is TRBV24-1; tentatively, D is TRBD1 (6 bases). The V gene's germline CDR1 is KGHDR and CDR2 SFDVKD. This CDR3 has 15 amino acids. Trimming left V 1 base short and J 2 bases short, with 9 bases between. CDR3 residues: CATSDLGGNTDTQYF. The CDR3 DNA follows: TGTGCCACCAGTGATTTAGGGGGAAACACAGATACGCAGTATTTT.

The chain combines TRBV24-1 with TRBJ2-1; D is perhaps TRBD2 (6 bases). This CDR3 spans 17 amino acids. V dropped 6 bases and J dropped 3 bases, with 20 bases sitting between them. From germline, CDR1 is KGHDR and CDR2 SFDVKD. The CDR3 bases are TGTGCCACCAGTTCCCATCCGGGGGACGGGTACTACAATGAGCAGTTCTTC. Translation: CATSSHPGDGYYNEQFF.

V usage is TRBV9 and J usage is TRBJ2-3; a weak D match, TRBD2 (6 bases). CDR1 is SGDLS and CDR2 is YYNGEE in the germline V gene. The length of the CDR3 is 14 residues. Trimming left V 4 bases short and J 2 bases short, with 11 bases between. For the CDR3, the DNA is TGTGCCAGCAGCTCCCAGGGACTCACAGATACGCAGTATTTT. Its translation: CASSSQGLTDTQYF.